The source of this TCR beta chain is a study of cytomegalovirus exposure and HLA in healthy donors (dated by TCRdb to the late 2010s). Background for the entire study: According to a later analysis, the roughly 130 validation repertoires were produced on the same platform as the 680 or so repertoires of the first cohort. The study aimed to test whether signatures of past pathogen exposure could be identified by cataloging public T cell receptors. In addition to the first cohort of about 650 subjects, a separate validation cohort of 130 or so different subjects was used. The study combined high-throughput TCR immunosequencing, statistical association of individual TCRs with disease status, and machine learning to predict cytomegalovirus infection status.

Donors formed part of the validation cohort, which comprised 120 or so subjects and was distinct from the first cohort of some 700 subjects. The method was the immunoSEQ multiplex PCR assay. As for how the authors treated the data: A statistical classification framework was developed to diagnose cytomegalovirus status using the catalog of TCR beta chain sequences. The clones in this table, taken by TCRdb from immuneACCESS, are in-frame only. Not every clone is retained; where verified, under half of the shortfall comes from an unresolved V gene, and the cause of the rest is unknown. That table supplies the V and J calls and clone size; D and trimming were determined from the DNA. The table for this sample lists under 200,000 clones; 85% to 90% of them were counted only once. The ten largest account for around 10% of the sample. As for this clone: What antigen it recognizes has not been identified. One base away there is no much larger clone; base qualities are not given.

On the study overall, not on this receptor specifically: The authors suggested that the approach could potentially be extended to other disease states and immunological phenotypes. Cytomegalovirus status was reported to be diagnosed by the classifier with high specificity and sensitivity in both the original and validation cohorts. Subsequent analysis determined that TCRs grouped into clusters in the first cohort also showed a tendency toward co-occurrence across the roughly 110 validation repertoires, and 94% of cluster scores exceeded 0. The study gave a list of 150 to 200 TCR beta chains associated with cytomegalovirus. Most TCR sequences were seen in very few donors, while some public TCRs were found in many individuals. A later analysis had no HLA typing for the validation cohort, so co-occurrence there was scored across all 120 repertoires. In vitro tests confirmed that three of the cytomegalovirus-associated TCR beta chains recognize cytomegalovirus antigens.

Material for sequencing was PBMCs. The sequence was collected from a woman aged 18 to 35 in good health and CMV-seropositive.

The CDR3 sequence is CASSQETGTWDTQYF. The DNA sequence reads TGCGCCAGCAGTCAAGAGACAGGGACTTGGGATACGCAGTATTTT. The chain was built from TRBV23-1 and TRBJ2-3, with TRBD1 as a weak D call on 7 bases. TRBV23-1 carries the ORF label, with uncertain function. The CDR3 covers 15 residues, taking in both the cysteine and the phenylalanine. Just the 45-base CDR3 DNA is kept, in frame starting at base 1. The junction carries 15 bases between V and J, which are trimmed by 2 bases and 6 bases respectively.